This T cell receptor beta chain was found in a study of blood T cell repertoires in COVID-19. Study-wide context: Samples representing acute and convalescent COVID-19 were sourced from the United States, Italy and Spain. Nucleic acid was either cDNA or gDNA, and it came from T cells, B-cell-depleted T cells, or PBMCs.

Per the original data handling: Quantification of nucleated cells was approximated via reference gene primer amplification. Clones were read by immunoSEQ multiplex PCR, and TCRdb kept only the in-frame ones, dropping some. The V and J calls and clone size are taken from that table; D and trimming were inferred from the DNA. This table has 150,000 or so clones, approximately 88% appearing once. This clone has only one observation. V lost 5 bases to trimming and J lost 1 base; unmatched junction nucleotides: 7. The CDR3 is made up of 15 amino acids. Germline V gene lookup returns CDR1 MNHEY and CDR2 SMNVEV (reference sequence).

The rearrangement links TRBV27 to TRBJ2-7; 8 nucleotides agree with TRBD2. The material sequenced was peripheral blood. The clonotype was recovered from a human donor in a cohort sampled during active COVID-19. CDR3 DNA: TGTGCCAGCAGTATTTCCGGGACTAGTTCCTACGAGCAGTACTTC. Amino acid sequence: CASSISGTSSYEQYF.